The entry below describes one T cell receptor (beta chain). Its antigen is currently unknown. This same CDR3 is encoded by further DNA sequences in the sample. Measured with immunoSEQ multiplex PCR; TCRdb has only the in-frame clones, and not every one. Of about 710,000 clones in the sample, roughly 73% are singletons; the top ten hold more than 1.5%. A CD45RA+ naive subset and a CD45RA-negative memory subset were split from CD4+ cells. The data stem from a study of shared clonotypes between healthy human individuals. Across the whole study: The study enrolled a couple of women and a few men aged 18 to 49.

The CDR3 has 15 residues. CDR1 and CDR2 from the germline V gene are SGHAT and FQNNGV. J lost 2 bases, V lost 1 base, and 4 bases had no gene match. Study-level points and caveats: For naive CD4 cells, around 5.1% of clonotypes were shared across a handful of donors.

The sequence was obtained from a woman aged 25-40 years in good health. The gene calls are TRBV11-2 and TRBJ1-2; 7 positions match TRBD1. The material sequenced was memory CD4+ T cells sorted from blood. The sample's subset: CD45RA-negative fraction. The CDR3 sequence: CASSLGQGGNYGYTF. DNA of the CDR3: TGTGCCAGCAGCTTAGGACAGGGAGGAAACTATGGCTACACCTTC.